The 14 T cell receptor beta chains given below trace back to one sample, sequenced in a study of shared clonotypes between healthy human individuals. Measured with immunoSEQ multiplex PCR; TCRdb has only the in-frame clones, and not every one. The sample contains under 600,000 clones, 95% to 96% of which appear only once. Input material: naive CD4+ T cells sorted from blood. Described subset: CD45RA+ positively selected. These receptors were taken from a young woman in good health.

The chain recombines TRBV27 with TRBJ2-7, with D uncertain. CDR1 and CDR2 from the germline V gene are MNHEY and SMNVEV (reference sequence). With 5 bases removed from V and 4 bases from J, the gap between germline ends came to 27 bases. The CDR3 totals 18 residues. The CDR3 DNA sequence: TGTGCCAGCAGTCGCGGTTCGGGCGCCCCCCCTCCTCTGTACGAGCAGTACTTC. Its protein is CASSRGSGAPPPLYEQYF.

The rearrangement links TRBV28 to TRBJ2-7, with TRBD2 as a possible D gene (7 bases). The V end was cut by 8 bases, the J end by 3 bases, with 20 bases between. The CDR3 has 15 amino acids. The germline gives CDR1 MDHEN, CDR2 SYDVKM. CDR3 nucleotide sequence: TGTGCCAGCGGGGGCGTGGCTAGCGGAGACTACGAGCAGTACTTC. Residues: CASGGVASGDYEQYF.

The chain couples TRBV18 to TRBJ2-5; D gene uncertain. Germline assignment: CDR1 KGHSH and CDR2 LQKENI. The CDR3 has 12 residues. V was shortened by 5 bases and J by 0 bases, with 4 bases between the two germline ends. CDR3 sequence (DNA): TGTGCCAGCTCAGCCTACCAAGAGACCCAGTACTTC. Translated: CASSAYQETQYF.

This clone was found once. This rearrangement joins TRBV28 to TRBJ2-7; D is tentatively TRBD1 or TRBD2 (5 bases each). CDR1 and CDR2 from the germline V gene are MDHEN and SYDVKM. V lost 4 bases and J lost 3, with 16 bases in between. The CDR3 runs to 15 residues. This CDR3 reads CASSSRESIFYEQYF. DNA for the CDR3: TGTGCCAGCAGTTCCAGGGAGAGCATCTTCTACGAGCAGTACTTC.

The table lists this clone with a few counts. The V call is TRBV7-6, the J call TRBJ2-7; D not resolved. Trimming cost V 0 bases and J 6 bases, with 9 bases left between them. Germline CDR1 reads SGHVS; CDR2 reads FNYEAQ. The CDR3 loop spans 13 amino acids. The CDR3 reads CASSLAQNSEQYF. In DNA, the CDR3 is TGTGCCAGCAGCTTAGCGCAAAACTCCGAGCAGTACTTC.

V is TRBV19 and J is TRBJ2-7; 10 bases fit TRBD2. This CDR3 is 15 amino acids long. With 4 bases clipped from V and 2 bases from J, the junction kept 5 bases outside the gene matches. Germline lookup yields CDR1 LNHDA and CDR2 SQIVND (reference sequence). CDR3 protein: CASSNLAGVPYEQYF. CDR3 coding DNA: TGTGCCAGTAGTAACCTAGCGGGAGTGCCCTACGAGCAGTACTTC. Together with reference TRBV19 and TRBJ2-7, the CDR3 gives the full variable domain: DGGITQSPKYLFRKEGQNVTLSCEQNLNHDAMYWYRQDPGQGLRLIYYSQIVNDFQKGDIAEGYSVSREKKESFPLTVTSAQKNPTAFYLCASSNLAGVPYEQYFGPGTRLTVT.

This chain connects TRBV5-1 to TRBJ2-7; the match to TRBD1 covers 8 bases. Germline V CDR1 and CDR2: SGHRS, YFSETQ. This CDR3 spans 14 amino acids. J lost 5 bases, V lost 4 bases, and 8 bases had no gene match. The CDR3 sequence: CASSGGQVVDEQYF. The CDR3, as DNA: TGCGCCAGCAGCGGGGGACAGGTAGTTGACGAGCAGTACTTC. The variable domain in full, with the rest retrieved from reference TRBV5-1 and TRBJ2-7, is KAGVTQTPRYLIKTRGQQVTLSCSPISGHRSVSWYQQTPGQGLQFLFEYFSETQRNKGNFPGRFSGRQFSNSRSEMNVSTLELGDSALYLCASSGGQVVDEQYFGPGTRLTVT.

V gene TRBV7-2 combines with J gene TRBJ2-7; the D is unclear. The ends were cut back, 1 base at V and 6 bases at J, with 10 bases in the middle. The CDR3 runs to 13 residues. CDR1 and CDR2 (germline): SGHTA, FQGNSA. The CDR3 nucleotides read TGTGCCAGCAGCTTAGATACCTCTTCCGAGCAGTACTTC. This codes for CASSLDTSSEQYF. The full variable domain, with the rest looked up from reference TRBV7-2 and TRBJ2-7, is GAGVSQSPSNKVTEKGKDVELRCDPISGHTALYWYRQSLGQGLEFLIYFQGNSAPDKSGLPSDRFSAERTGGSVSTLTIQRTQQEDSAVYLCASSLDTSSEQYFGPGTRLTVT.

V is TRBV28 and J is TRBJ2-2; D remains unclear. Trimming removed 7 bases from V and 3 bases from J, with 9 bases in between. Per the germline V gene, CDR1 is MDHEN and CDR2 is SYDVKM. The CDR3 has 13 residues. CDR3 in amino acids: CASNLGYTGELFF. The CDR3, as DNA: TGTGCCAGCAATTTGGGGTACACCGGGGAGCTGTTTTTT.

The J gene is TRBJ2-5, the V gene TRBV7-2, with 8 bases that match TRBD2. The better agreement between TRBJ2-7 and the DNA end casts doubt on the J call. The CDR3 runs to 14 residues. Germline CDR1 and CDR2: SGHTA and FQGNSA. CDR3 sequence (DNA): TGTGCCAGCAGGGTAACTAGCGGTCGCTACGAGCAGTACTTC. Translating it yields CASRVTSGRYEQYF.

In DNA, the CDR3 is TGTGCCAGCAGCCTCGGGGGGGCCGGGACTAGCGGGGTCGGGCAGTACTTC. This codes for CASSLGGAGTSGVGQYF. The V and J genes are TRBV5-4 and TRBJ2-7, with TRBD2 matching over 13 bases. J was trimmed by 9 bases and V by 4 bases; bases with no gene match: 16. The CDR3 loop spans 17 amino acids. In germline, CDR1 is SGHNT, CDR2 YYREEE (reference sequence).

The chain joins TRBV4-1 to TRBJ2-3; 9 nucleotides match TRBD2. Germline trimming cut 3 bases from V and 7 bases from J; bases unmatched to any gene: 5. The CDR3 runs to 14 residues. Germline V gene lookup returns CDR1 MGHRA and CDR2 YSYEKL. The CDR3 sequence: CASSQGSGSYTQYF. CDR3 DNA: TGCGCCAGCAGCCAGGGTAGCGGGAGTTATACGCAGTATTTT.

CDR3 coding DNA: TGTGCCACCAACCCGGGAGGGTGGGACACTGAAGCTTTCTTT. Translated: CATNPGGWDTEAFF. V is TRBV19 and J is TRBJ1-1; D remains ambiguous. Trimming cost V 10 bases and J 3 bases, with 18 bases left between them. The CDR3 runs 14 residues. CDR1 is LNHDA, CDR2 SQIVND, per germline (reference sequence).

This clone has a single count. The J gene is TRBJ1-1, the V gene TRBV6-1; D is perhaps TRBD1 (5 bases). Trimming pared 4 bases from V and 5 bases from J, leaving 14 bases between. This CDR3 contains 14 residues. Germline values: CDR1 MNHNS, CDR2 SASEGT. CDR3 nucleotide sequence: TGTGCCAGCAGTGGACGACAGCGGCGGACTGAAGCTTTCTTT. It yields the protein CASSGRQRRTEAFF.